This paragraph reports one T cell receptor (beta chain). The sample is drawn from a study of cytomegalovirus exposure and HLA in healthy donors. PCR employed 60 Vbeta and 13 Jbeta primers. Sequencing was performed with immunoSEQ multiplex PCR; in TCRdb, only in-frame clones are kept and a portion is missing. The data contain more than 100,000 clones, roughly four fifths of them singletons. Germline V gene sequence: CDR1 MGHRA, CDR2 YSYEKL. With 1 base removed from V and 0 bases from J, the gap between germline ends came to 12 bases. The CDR3 consists of 16 residues. This sequence originates from a woman aged 55-70 years in good health and CMV-seronegative. The sequencing sample was made of PBMCs. The chain has TRBV4-1 and TRBJ1-1; TRBD1 might be the D (6 bases). The CDR3 nucleotides are TGCGCCAGCAGCCAAGGGACAGCTTATGTGAACACTGAAGCTTTCTTT. Translation gives CASSQGTAYVNTEAFF.